The entry below gives a single TCR beta chain sequence along with its context. The repertoire was sequenced with immunoSEQ multiplex PCR; TCRdb's copy has only in-frame clones and lacks some. The sample carries about 70,000 clones, about 83% recorded once. This specimen comes from a study of T cell responses to AZD1222 COVID-19 vaccine. There are 15 residues in the CDR3. CDR1 SEHNR and CDR2 FQNEAQ come from the germline V gene (reference sequence). J gave up 7 bases and V 5 bases, and 10 bases lay outside the gene matches. This TCR was recovered from an adult in good health. The chain couples TRBV7-9 to TRBJ1-4; 7 nucleotides line up with TRBD1. The material was peripheral blood, obtained on day 0 of AZD1222 vaccination. In DNA form, the CDR3 reads TGTGCCAGCAGCATGCCGACAGGGCGGCGTGAAAAACTGTTTTTT. Its protein is CASSMPTGRREKLFF. The full variable domain, with the rest looked up from reference TRBV7-9 and TRBJ1-4, is DTGVSQNPRHKITKRGQNVTFRCDPISEHNRLYWYRQTLGQGPEFLTYFQNEAQLEKSRLLSDRFSAERPKGSFSTLEIQRTEQGDSAMYLCASSMPTGRREKLFFGSGTQLSVL.